Listed below are T cell receptor beta chains from one sample, sequenced in a study of blood T cell repertoires in COVID-19. Some clones are missing from TCRdb's copy, which holds only in-frame ones; the method was immunoSEQ multiplex PCR. This table has over 90,000 clones, 81% appearing once. Sequencing was done on a sample of peripheral blood. The receptor set was obtained from a man older than 75 with active or convalescent COVID-19. The CDR3 runs from the conserved cysteine through the conserved F or W. Fields, in order: V gene, clone size, J gene, D gene, CDR3 protein, CDR3 DNA. A D gene is named only where the DNA matches it firmly. A row's size may be missing; if present it is once, few, many or a size class.

>TRBV6-2/TRBV6-3|.|TRBJ1-2|TRBD1
CASSSLRTGGYTF
TGTGCCAGCAGTTCCCTCCGGACAGGCGGCTACACCTTC
>TRBV6-5|.|TRBJ1-3|TRBD1
CASRTGQASGNTIYF
TGTGCCAGCAGGACTGGACAGGCCTCTGGAAACACCATATATTTT
>TRBV30|.|TRBJ1-5|.
CAWSRGSNQPQHF
TGTGCCTGGAGTAGGGGTAGCAATCAGCCCCAGCATTTT
>TRBV3-1/TRBV3-2|.|TRBJ2-2|TRBD2
CASSQLLAGGPIGVGELFF
TGTGCCAGCAGCCAACTCCTAGCGGGGGGCCCTATAGGTGTCGGGGAGCTGTTTTTT
>TRBV18|once|TRBJ1-3|.
CASSTGTALSGNTIYF
TGTGCCAGCTCAACAGGGACGGCGCTCTCTGGAAACACCATATATTTT
>TRBV2|.|TRBJ1-5|.
CASRQGRVGNQPQHF
TGTGCCAGCAGACAGGGTAGGGTGGGCAATCAGCCCCAGCATTTT
>TRBV5-1|.|TRBJ2-2|.
CASSRGGDHGELFF
TGCGCCAGCAGCCGGGGCGGGGATCACGGGGAGCTGTTTTTT
>TRBV2|.|TRBJ2-1|TRBD1
CASSEPGGTGGNSRYNEQFF
TGTGCCAGCAGTGAGCCGGGAGGGACAGGGGGCAATAGCCGGTACAATGAGCAGTTCTTC
>TRBV19|.|TRBJ1-5|.
CASSIRMVFGAGPSIMPQHF
TGTGCCAGTAGTATCCGCATGGTATTTGGGGCAGGGCCATCAATCATGCCCCAGCATTTT
>TRBV10-3|once|TRBJ1-2|.
CAIRGAGSDYGYTF
TGTGCCATCAGGGGGGCAGGGAGTGACTATGGCTACACCTTC
>TRBV30|.|TRBJ2-3|.
CAWSLQGGGTDTQYF
TGTGCCTGGAGTTTGCAGGGCGGTGGAACAGATACGCAGTATTTT
>TRBV4-1|.|TRBJ1-1|.
CASSQGTGLNTEAFF
TGCGCCAGCAGCCAAGGGACGGGGTTGAACACTGAAGCTTTCTTT
>TRBV6-6|.|TRBJ1-6|.
CASSYKAADSPLHF
TGTGCCAGCAGTTATAAGGCAGCGGATTCACCCCTCCACTTT
>TRBV15|.|TRBJ2-6|.
CATSRPLGVGANVLTF
TGTGCCACCAGCAGGCCCCTAGGGGTCGGGGCCAACGTCCTGACTTTC